A single sample is the source of the 12 T cell receptor beta chains below, sequenced in a study of cytomegalovirus exposure and HLA in healthy donors. PCR primers comprised 60 Vbeta and 13 Jbeta primers. Measured with immunoSEQ multiplex PCR; TCRdb has only the in-frame clones, and not every one. The sample lists approximately 120,000 clones; 81% were seen once. The sequencing sample was made of PBMCs. The receptors were gathered from a woman aged 30 to 39 in good health and CMV-seronegative.

The chain couples TRBV11-2 to TRBJ2-2; TRBD2 aligns across 9 bases. The CDR3 covers 19 residues. Per the germline V gene, CDR1 is SGHAT and CDR2 is FQNNGV. Unmatched junction bases numbered 20, after V lost 7 bases and J lost 5 bases. The CDR3 sequence is CASTNPDVAGGGGTGELFF. The DNA for the CDR3 is TGTGCCAGCACCAACCCCGACGTCGCTGGCGGGGGGGGGACCGGGGAGCTGTTTTTT.

This chain links TRBV27 with TRBJ2-1; 11 bases are a match to TRBD2. The CDR3 covers 15 residues. V dropped 5 bases and J dropped 6; count of bases not matched to a gene: 6. Germline-derived CDR1 and CDR2 are MNHEY and SMNVEV (reference sequence). CDR3 sequence reads: CASSPGTSGSNEQFF. The CDR3, as DNA: TGTGCCAGCAGTCCCGGGACTAGCGGAAGCAATGAGCAGTTCTTC.

The chain recombines TRBV6-4 with TRBJ2-5; D is possibly TRBD1 (6 bases). Per the germline V gene, CDR1 is MRHNA and CDR2 is SNTAGT. V dropped 8 bases and J dropped 4 bases, with 35 bases sitting between them. The CDR3 has 20 residues. The CDR3 DNA reads as TGTGCCAGCCGGCCGGTAGTCTCGCTATCTACAGGGATCGATGGAGAGACCCAGTACTTC. Residues: CASRPVVSLSTGIDGETQYF.

The chain employs TRBV19 and TRBJ2-2, with D perhaps matching TRBD1 (6 bases). The CDR3 length is 16 residues. Trimming took off 7 bases at V and 4 bases at J, with 19 bases between the two ends. Germline-derived CDR1 and CDR2 are LNHDA and SQIVND (reference sequence). The CDR3 loop reads CASTNGQKRGTGELFF. CDR3 nucleotides: TGTGCCAGTACCAATGGACAGAAACGGGGCACCGGGGAGCTGTTTTTT.

CDR3 region: CASSVRGPSEAFF. CDR3 nucleotides: TGTGCCAGCAGCGTAAGGGGGCCTTCTGAAGCTTTCTTT. The rearrangement links TRBV9 to TRBJ1-1; 7 nucleotides match TRBD1. Losses at the gene ends were 1 base for V and 6 bases for J; bases not matched to a gene: 3. CDR1 is SGDLS and CDR2 is YYNGEE in the germline V gene. There are 13 residues in the CDR3. Drawing the rest from reference TRBV9 and TRBJ1-1, the complete variable domain is DSGVTQTPKHLITATGQRVTLRCSPRSGDLSVYWYQQSLDQGLQFLIQYYNGEERAKGNILERFSAQQFPDLHSELNLSSLELGDSALYFCASSVRGPSEAFFGQGTRLTVV.

Here the CDR3 reads CAWSPLAGPADTQYF. The CDR3, as DNA: TGTGCCTGGAGTCCTCTGGCGGGCCCGGCAGATACGCAGTATTTT. The chain has TRBV30 and TRBJ2-3; TRBD2 is a possible D gene (5 bases). Germline V gives CDR1 GTSNPN, CDR2 SVGIG (reference sequence). The CDR3 sequence is 15 residues long. Trimming removed 2 bases from V and 4 bases from J, with 16 bases in between.

This rearrangement joins TRBV9 to TRBJ2-3; TRBD2 might be the D (5 bases). The V gene lost 2 bases and the J gene lost 0 bases, with 16 bases spanning the gap. This CDR3 is built from 17 residues. The germline V gene has CDR1 SGDLS and CDR2 YYNGEE. CDR3 amino acids: CASSVADSRTSTDTQYF. The CDR3 DNA reads as TGTGCCAGCAGCGTTGCGGACTCACGTACAAGCACAGATACGCAGTATTTT.

The V gene is TRBV9, the J gene TRBJ2-7; TRBD2 matches 11 bases. The J segment lost 5 bases and the V segment lost 6 bases, leaving 7 bases of the junction unmatched. This CDR3 region has 14 residues. CDR1 and CDR2 from the germline V gene are SGDLS and YYNGEE. The CDR3 DNA reads TGTGCCAGCAACCCGCTAGCGGGAGGTAACGAGCAGTACTTC. Protein product: CASNPLAGGNEQYF.

This chain connects TRBV11-3 to TRBJ1-3, with D unresolved. V lost 5 bases to trimming and J lost 0 bases, with 8 bases between them. In germline, CDR1 is SGHNT, CDR2 YENEEA. The CDR3 covers 14 residues. CDR3 DNA sequence: TGTGCCAGCAGCCTTGGCGGCTCTGGAAACACCATATATTTT. This sequence encodes CASSLGGSGNTIYF.

This clone has a single count. The CDR3 loop is CASSAGQGFLTQYF. As DNA, the CDR3 is TGTGCCAGCAGCGCGGGACAGGGTTTTCTTACCCAGTACTTC. The V call is TRBV7-2, the J call TRBJ2-5, with 9 bases matching TRBD1. Germline loops: CDR1 SGHTA, CDR2 FQGNSA. CDR3 size: 14 residues. J gave up 8 bases and V 5 bases, and 9 bases lay outside the gene matches.

The V and J genes are TRBV5-5 and TRBJ2-5; a weak D match, TRBD2 (6 bases). Trimming pared 4 bases from V and 0 bases from J, leaving 13 bases between. CDR3 length: 15 amino acids. Per germline, CDR1 SGHKS and CDR2 YYEKEE (reference sequence). The CDR3 DNA is TGTGCCAGCAGCCGCGCCAGCGGGTACCAAGAGACCCAGTACTTC. As protein: CASSRASGYQETQYF.

As concerns this clone: Additional DNA sequences in this sample encode the identical CDR3. The chain recombines TRBV6-1 with TRBJ1-4; weak D call: TRBD1 (5 bases). V was trimmed by 2 bases and J by 7 bases, leaving 11 bases between them. This CDR3 is 14 amino acids long. The germline V gene encodes CDR1 MNHNS and CDR2 SASEGT. The CDR3 region is CASSESGRSEKLFF. CDR3 nucleotide sequence: TGTGCCAGCAGTGAATCAGGGAGGAGTGAAAAACTGTTTTTT.